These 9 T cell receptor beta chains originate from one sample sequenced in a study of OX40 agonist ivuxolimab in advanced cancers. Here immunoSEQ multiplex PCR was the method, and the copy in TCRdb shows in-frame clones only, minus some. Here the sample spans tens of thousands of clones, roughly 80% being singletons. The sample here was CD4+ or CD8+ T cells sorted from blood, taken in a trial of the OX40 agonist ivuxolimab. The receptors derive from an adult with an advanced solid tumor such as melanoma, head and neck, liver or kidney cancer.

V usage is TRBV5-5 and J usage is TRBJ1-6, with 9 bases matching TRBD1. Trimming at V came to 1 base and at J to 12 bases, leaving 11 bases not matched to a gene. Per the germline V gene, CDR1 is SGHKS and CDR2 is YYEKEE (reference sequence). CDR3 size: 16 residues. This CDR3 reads CASSLSTGQGVLPLHF. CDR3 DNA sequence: TGTGCCAGCAGCTTGTCAACGGGACAGGGTGTTTTACCCCTCCACTTT. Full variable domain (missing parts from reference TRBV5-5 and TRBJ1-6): DAGVTQSPTHLIKTRGQQVTLRCSPISGHKSVSWYQQVLGQGPQFIFQYYEKEERGRGNFPDRFSARQFPNYSSELNVNALLLGDSALYLCASSLSTGQGVLPLHFGNGTRLTVT.

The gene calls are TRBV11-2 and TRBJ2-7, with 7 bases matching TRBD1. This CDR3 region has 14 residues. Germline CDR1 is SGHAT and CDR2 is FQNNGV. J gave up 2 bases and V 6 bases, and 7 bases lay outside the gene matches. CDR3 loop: CASSSPGTAYEQYF. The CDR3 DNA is TGTGCCAGCAGTTCCCCCGGGACAGCCTACGAGCAGTACTTC.

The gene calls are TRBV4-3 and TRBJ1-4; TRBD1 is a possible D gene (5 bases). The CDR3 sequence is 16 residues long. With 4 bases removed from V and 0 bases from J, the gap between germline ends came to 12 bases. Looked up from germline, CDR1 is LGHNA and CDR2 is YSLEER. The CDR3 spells CASSRQGTATNEKLFF. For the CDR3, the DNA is TGCGCCAGCAGCCGGCAGGGAACGGCAACTAATGAAAAACTGTTTTTT.

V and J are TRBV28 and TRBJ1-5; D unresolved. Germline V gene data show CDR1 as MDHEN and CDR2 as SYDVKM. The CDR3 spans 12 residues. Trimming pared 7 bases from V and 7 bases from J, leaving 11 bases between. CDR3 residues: CASKLAGQPQHF. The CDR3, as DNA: TGTGCCAGCAAGCTAGCGGGGCAGCCCCAGCATTTT. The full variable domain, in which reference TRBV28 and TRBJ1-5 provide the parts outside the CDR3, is DVKVTQSSRYLVKRTGEKVFLECVQDMDHENMFWYRQDPGLGLRLIYFSYDVKMKEKGDIPEGYSVSREKKERFSLILESASTNQTSMYLCASKLAGQPQHFGDGTRLSIL.

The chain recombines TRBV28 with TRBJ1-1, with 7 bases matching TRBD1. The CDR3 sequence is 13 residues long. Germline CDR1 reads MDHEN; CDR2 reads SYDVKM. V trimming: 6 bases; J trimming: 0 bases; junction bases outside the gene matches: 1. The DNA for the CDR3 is TGTGCCAGCAGGGACAGGATGAACACTGAAGCTTTCTTT. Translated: CASRDRMNTEAFF.

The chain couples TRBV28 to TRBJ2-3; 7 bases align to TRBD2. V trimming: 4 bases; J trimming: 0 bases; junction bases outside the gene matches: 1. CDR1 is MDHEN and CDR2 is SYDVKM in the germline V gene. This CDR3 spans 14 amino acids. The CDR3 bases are TGTGCCAGCAGTTGGGGGGGAAGCACAGATACGCAGTATTTT. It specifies CASSWGGSTDTQYF.

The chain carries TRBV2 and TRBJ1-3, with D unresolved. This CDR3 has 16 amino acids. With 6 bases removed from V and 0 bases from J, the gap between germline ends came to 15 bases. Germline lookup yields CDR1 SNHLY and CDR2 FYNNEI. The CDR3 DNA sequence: TGTGCCAGCAGCCCCAGGTCGGGGATCTCTGGAAACACCATATATTTT. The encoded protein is CASSPRSGISGNTIYF.

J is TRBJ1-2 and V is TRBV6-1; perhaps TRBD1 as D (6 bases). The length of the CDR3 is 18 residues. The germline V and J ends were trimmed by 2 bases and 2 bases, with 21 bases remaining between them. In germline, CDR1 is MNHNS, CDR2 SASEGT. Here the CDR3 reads CASSETRVRQAINYGYTF. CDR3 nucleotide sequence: TGTGCCAGCAGTGAAACCAGGGTACGACAGGCTATAAACTATGGCTACACCTTC.

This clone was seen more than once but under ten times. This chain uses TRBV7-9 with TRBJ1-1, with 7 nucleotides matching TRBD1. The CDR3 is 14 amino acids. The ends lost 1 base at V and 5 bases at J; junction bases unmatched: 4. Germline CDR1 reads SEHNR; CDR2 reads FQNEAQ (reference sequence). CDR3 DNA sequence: TGTGCCAGCAGCTTAGAAGGGGGCAGAACTGAAGCTTTCTTT. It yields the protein CASSLEGGRTEAFF.